A selection of T cell receptor beta chains follows, all from one sample in a study of regulatory T cells in long-lasting Graves disease. TCRdb passed the multiplex PCR reads through MiXCR, listing each CDR3 protein once. Of 380,000 or so distinct CDR3 sequences in the sample, about 16% were seen once. These same data were also listed under a study on T cells in Graves' hyperthyroidism and ophthalmopathy.

The sample was peripheral blood mononuclear cells (PBMCs), taken at new diagnosis, from a patient treated with antithyroid drugs. The source is a woman between 18 and 29 years old with Graves disease. The CDR3 runs from the conserved cysteine through the conserved F or W. D genes are given only for firm matches. Only part of the rows carry a size: once, few, many, or a class if the clone is expanded.

size: -
D: TRBD1
V: TRBV10-1
J: TRBJ2-1
DNA: TGCGCCAGCAGCGGGACAGGGTGGAATGAGCAGTTCTTC
CDR3: CASSGTGWNEQFF

size: -
D: -
V: TRBV10-2
J: TRBJ2-1
DNA: TGCGCCAGCAGTGAGTCGGCGGGTGAGCAGTCCTTC
CDR3: CASSESAGEQSF

size: -
D: TRBD2
V: TRBV29-1
J: TRBJ2-7
DNA: TGCAGCGTTCAAGGGACGGGACTAGAGGCCTACGAGCAGTACTTC
CDR3: CSVQGTGLEAYEQYF

size: few
D: -
V: TRBV7-3
J: TRBJ2-5
DNA: TGTGCCAGCAGCTTACTCTCTGGCCTTGAAGAGACCCAGTACTTC
CDR3: CASSLLSGLEETQYF

size: many
D: -
V: TRBV7-3
J: TRBJ1-1
DNA: TGTGCCAGCAGCTTACAGGGAGCGGGGGCTGAAGCTTTCTTT
CDR3: CASSLQGAGAEAFF

size: -
D: TRBD2
V: TRBV19
J: TRBJ2-3
DNA: TGTGCCAGTAGTAGCGGGAGGGCCTTGGGATGGGATTCCAGCACAGATACGCAGTATTTT
CDR3: CASSSGRALGWDSSTDTQYF

size: many
D: TRBD2
V: TRBV28
J: TRBJ2-5
DNA: TGTGCCAGCACCCGGGGGGGCCAAGAGACCCAGTACTTC
CDR3: CASTRGGQETQYF

size: many
D: TRBD2
V: TRBV30
J: TRBJ2-7
DNA: TGTGCCTGGAGCTTAGGGACTAGCTCGGAGGAGCAGTACTTC
CDR3: CAWSLGTSSEEQYF

size: once
D: TRBD2
V: TRBV5-4
J: TRBJ2-7
DNA: TGTGCCAGCAGCTGGGGACTAGCGGGAGCGAGCGAGCAGAACTTC
CDR3: CASSWGLAGASEQNF

size: -
D: TRBD2
V: TRBV10-3
J: TRBJ2-1
DNA: TGTGTCACCGTAACCACCAGCGGGAGTAATGAGCAGTTCTTC
CDR3: CVTVTTSGSNEQFF

size: many
D: -
V: TRBV5-8
J: TRBJ2-1
DNA: TGTGCCAGCAGCTTGGCCGAGGGGTTAGCCTACAATGAGCAGTTCTTC
CDR3: CASSLAEGLAYNEQFF

size: few
D: -
V: TRBV6-1
J: TRBJ1-1
DNA: TGTGCCAGCAGCCGTGAACACCCAAGAGTCACTGAAGCTTTCTTT
CDR3: CASSREHPRVTEAFF

size: many
D: TRBD1
V: TRBV4-1
J: TRBJ1-1
DNA: TGCGCCAGCAGCCAACTCCCCGGGACAGGGAGTCCTGAAGCTTTCTTT
CDR3: CASSQLPGTGSPEAFF

size: many
D: -
V: TRBV11-2
J: TRBJ2-7
DNA: TGTGCCAGCAGCAGCTTAGAGGGCGGGGCGATCTCCTACGAGCAGTACTTC
CDR3: CASSSLEGGAISYEQYF

size: many
D: -
V: TRBV30
J: TRBJ2-2
DNA: TGTGCCTGGCGCCCCAGCGGTGCCGGGGAGCTGTTTTTT
CDR3: CAWRPSGAGELFF

size: -
D: -
V: TRBV2
J: TRBJ2-5
DNA: TGTGCCAGCAGCCTTCGCTGGGGAGGCCAGTACTTC
CDR3: CASSLRWGGQYF

size: -
D: TRBD2
V: TRBV2
J: TRBJ2-2
DNA: TGTGCCAGCAGGGTCCGGACTAGCGGGATCGGCACCGGGGAGCTGTTTTTT
CDR3: CASRVRTSGIGTGELFF

size: many
D: TRBD1
V: TRBV5-1
J: TRBJ1-2
DNA: TGCGCCAGCAGCCGAGACGGACAGGGGGACTATGGCTACACCTTC
CDR3: CASSRDGQGDYGYTF

size: -
D: -
V: TRBV10-2
J: TRBJ1-1
DNA: TGCGCCAGCAGTGAGCTGAGGAACACTGAAGCTTTCTTT
CDR3: CASSELRNTEAFF

size: few
D: -
V: TRBV6-1
J: TRBJ1-1
DNA: TGTGCCAGCACGGACAGCATGAACACTGAAGCTTTCTTT
CDR3: CASTDSMNTEAFF

size: few
D: -
V: TRBV27
J: TRBJ1-6
DNA: TGTGCCAGCAGTTTTCAACCTCCCAGGGCGTATTCACCCCTCCACTTT
CDR3: CASSFQPPRAYSPLHF

size: many
D: -
V: TRBV30
J: TRBJ2-1
DNA: TGTGCCTGGAACACGGACAGAAGCAATGAGCAGTTCTTC
CDR3: CAWNTDRSNEQFF

size: many
D: -
V: TRBV2
J: TRBJ1-1
DNA: TGTGCCAGCATCGGGGGGGGGAACACTGAAGCTTTCTTT
CDR3: CASIGGGNTEAFF

size: many
D: -
V: TRBV12-3/TRBV12-4
J: TRBJ1-1
DNA: TGTGCCAGCAGTTTAGCGCAGGTTGAAGCTTTCTTT
CDR3: CASSLAQVEAFF

size: many
D: TRBD2
V: TRBV12-3/TRBV12-4
J: TRBJ2-1
DNA: TGTGCCAGCAGTAGAGGACTAGCGGGAGTGGGTGAGCAGTTCTTC
CDR3: CASSRGLAGVGEQFF

size: many
D: -
V: TRBV30
J: TRBJ1-1
DNA: TGTGCCTGGAGTGTACGGGGTGAAGCTTTCTTT
CDR3: CAWSVRGEAFF

size: many
D: -
V: TRBV6-1
J: TRBJ2-2
DNA: TGTGCCAGCCGAGAGATAGGACGGGTTCTGAGGACCGGGGAGCTGTTTTTT
CDR3: CASREIGRVLRTGELFF

size: many
D: -
V: TRBV9
J: TRBJ2-1
DNA: TGTGCCAGCAGCGTAGACGTCGTCTCCTACAATGAGCAGTTCTTC
CDR3: CASSVDVVSYNEQFF

size: -
D: TRBD2
V: TRBV9
J: TRBJ2-1
DNA: TGTGCCAGCAGCGCTAGCGGGGGGTCCCACAATGAGCAGTTCTTC
CDR3: CASSASGGSHNEQFF

size: many
D: -
V: TRBV5-1
J: TRBJ2-3
DNA: TGCGCCAGCAGCTTAAGGCAGGGGGATACGCAGTATTTT
CDR3: CASSLRQGDTQYF

size: -
D: -
V: TRBV29-1
J: TRBJ1-5
DNA: TGCAGCGTCCCCCGGGACCGCGATGATAGCAATCAGCCCCAGCATTTT
CDR3: CSVPRDRDDSNQPQHF

size: -
D: -
V: TRBV7-9
J: TRBJ2-6
DNA: TGTGCCAGCAGCTTATGGGACCTGGGTTCTGGGGCTGGGGCCAACGTCCTGACTTTC
CDR3: CASSLWDLGSGAGANVLTF

size: many
D: TRBD1
V: TRBV3-1
J: TRBJ2-7
DNA: TGTGCCAGCAGCCATGACAGGGGGGTGCAGTACTTC
CDR3: CASSHDRGVQYF

size: few
D: -
V: TRBV12-5
J: TRBJ2-2
DNA: TGTGCTAGTGGTTTGGTACTTGGGGGCACCGGGGAGCTGTTTTTT
CDR3: CASGLVLGGTGELFF

size: many
D: -
V: TRBV5-6
J: TRBJ1-5
DNA: TGTGCCAGCAGCTTGCAAGTAGGCAATCAGCCCCAGCATTTT
CDR3: CASSLQVGNQPQHF

size: many
D: TRBD1
V: TRBV27
J: TRBJ1-1
DNA: TGTGCCAGCAGCCGGACAGGGGCGGCTGAAGCTTTCTTT
CDR3: CASSRTGAAEAFF

size: many
D: TRBD1
V: TRBV14
J: TRBJ1-4
DNA: TGTGCCAGCAGCCACAGGACAGGGGGAGGAAAACTGTTTTTT
CDR3: CASSHRTGGGKLFF

size: few
D: TRBD1
V: TRBV20-1
J: TRBJ2-3
DNA: TGCAGTGCTAGCGGGCAGGGGGCTGATACGCAGTATTTT
CDR3: CSASGQGADTQYF

size: few
D: TRBD2
V: TRBV27
J: TRBJ2-1
DNA: TGTGCCAGCAGTTACACCCCGGGACTAGCGGGTCCCCAGCACAATGAGCAGTTCTTC
CDR3: CASSYTPGLAGPQHNEQFF

size: many
D: TRBD1
V: TRBV2
J: TRBJ2-5
DNA: TGTGCCAGCGACAGGGGTGGTCTCGGAGAGACCCAGTACTTC
CDR3: CASDRGGLGETQYF

size: many
D: -
V: TRBV14
J: TRBJ2-3
DNA: TGTGCCAGCAGCCAAGTAGTATGGGGGACCAGCACAGATACGCAGTATTTT
CDR3: CASSQVVWGTSTDTQYF

size: many
D: -
V: TRBV6-2/TRBV6-3
J: TRBJ1-1
DNA: TGTGCCAGCACGGCACTGAACACTGAAGCTTTCTTT
CDR3: CASTALNTEAFF

size: many
D: TRBD2
V: TRBV10-1
J: TRBJ2-2
DNA: TGCGCCAGCAGTGATGTTGGGACTACGAACACCGGGGAGCTGTTTTTT
CDR3: CASSDVGTTNTGELFF